These 2 T cell receptor beta chains originate from one sample sequenced in a study of blood T cell repertoires in COVID-19. TCRdb keeps only in-frame clones here, not all; method: immunoSEQ multiplex PCR. Here the sample spans 95,000 to 150,000 clones, 80% being singletons. The specimen sequenced was peripheral blood. All receptors derive from a man aged 55-75 years with active or convalescent COVID-19.

The rearrangement uses TRBV28 and TRBJ2-2; 8 bases agree with TRBD2. Trimming at V came to 7 bases and at J to 5 bases, leaving 3 bases not matched to a gene. The CDR3 consists of 13 residues. The germline CDR1 and CDR2 sequences are MDHEN and SYDVKM. The CDR3 coding sequence is TGTGCCAGCAAAACGGGAGGGACCGGGGAGCTGTTTTTT. Translating gives CASKTGGTGELFF.

The DNA of the CDR3 is TGTGCCAGCGCTACAGGGAGGGTCGGGGAGCAGTACTTC. Translating gives CASATGRVGEQYF. The gene calls are TRBV19 and TRBJ2-7; TRBD2 is a possible D gene (7 bases). The CDR3 has 13 residues. Germline V gene sequence: CDR1 LNHDA, CDR2 SQIVND (reference sequence). Trimming removed 9 bases at V and 7 bases at J, with 19 bases between.